The entry below describes one TCR beta chain. No antigen is known for it. Trimming cost V 0 bases and J 11 bases; bases outside gene matches: 8. Germline lookup yields CDR1 DFQATT and CDR2 SNEGSKA (reference sequence). This CDR3 region has 14 residues. This sample is drawn from a study of blood T cells in healthy people across ages. Study in general: Every two T cells gave about one barcoded beta molecule via template switching. Overall study results and limits: Age showed a roughly linear inverse relationship with TCR beta diversity per million T cells.

Then a second PCR, running about 6 to 12 cycles, was carried out with a sample-barcoded 5' primer and a J-beta primer mix. TCRdb called the 5' RACE reads again in MiXCR, with one record for every CDR3 protein. The sample holds about a million distinct CDR3 sequences, 40% to 60% seen once. The authors isolated at least 6.5 million PBMCs per sample. This TCR was recovered from a man aged 30 to 39 in good health. This sequence joins TRBV20-1 and TRBJ2-5, with 11 positions matching TRBD1. Sequenced sample: blood. Here the CDR3 DNA reads TGCAGTGCTAGAGATGGGACAGGGGGACAAGCGCAGTACTTC. It encodes CSARDGTGGQAQYF.